Presented here are 20 T cell receptor beta chains from one specimen sequenced in a study of glioma-infiltrating T cells after dendritic cell vaccination. Time point of the sample: after dendritic cell vaccination, including at tumor progression/relapse. Assay: immunoSEQ multiplex PCR; the TCRdb copy retains only in-frame clones and omits some. The sample holds roughly 88,000 clones; approximately 80% are singletons and the top ten take approximately 2.1%. The sample was blood, taken after dendritic cell vaccination. These receptors were taken from a human donor with glioblastoma.

This rearrangement joins TRBV12-5 to TRBJ2-7; 7 nucleotides match TRBD2. The junction had 8 bases not matched to a gene; V was cut back by 3 bases and J by 3 bases. The CDR3 totals 15 residues. Per the germline V gene, CDR1 is LGHNT and CDR2 is FRNRAP. The CDR3 DNA follows: TGTGCTAGTGGTTTTTATTTCGGGGGGATCTACGAGCAGTACTTC. This encodes CASGFYFGGIYEQYF.

This chain uses TRBV28 with TRBJ2-5, with D uncertain. Germline V lookup: CDR1 MDHEN, CDR2 SYDVKM. The CDR3 covers 12 residues. Trimming removed 2 bases from V and 5 bases from J, with 6 bases in between. The CDR3 sequence: CASSLAQETQYF. The CDR3 coding sequence is TGTGCCAGCAGTTTAGCCCAGGAGACCCAGTACTTC.

This clone occurred a few times. The chain couples TRBV27 to TRBJ2-3; 9 bases map to TRBD2. Germline lookup yields CDR1 MNHEY and CDR2 SMNVEV (reference sequence). This CDR3 region has 16 residues. J was trimmed by 4 bases and V by 5 bases; bases with no gene match: 10. The CDR3 protein is CASSTGQTSGADTQYF. DNA of the CDR3: TGTGCCAGCAGTACCGGACAGACTAGCGGCGCAGATACGCAGTATTTT.

This chain joins TRBV23-1 and TRBJ2-7; TRBD2 might be the D (5 bases). TRBV23-1 is annotated as an ORF whose role is uncertain. CDR3 length: 13 residues. Deletions cut 3 bases from V and 2 bases from J, with 8 bases between. This CDR3 is CASSQRAPYEQYV. The CDR3 DNA is TGCGCCAGCAGTCAGAGGGCACCCTACGAGCAGTACGTC.

The chain links TRBV6-1 to TRBJ2-2, with 7 bases matching TRBD2. The CDR3 length is 16 residues. V was pared by 3 bases and J by 5 bases, with 9 bases of the junction left unmatched. Germline V gives CDR1 MNHNS, CDR2 SASEGT. For the CDR3, the DNA is TGTGCCAGCAGTGAGGCGACTAGCACGTGGACCGGGGAGCTGTTTTTT. Translating gives CASSEATSTWTGELFF.

The rearrangement links TRBV5-1 to TRBJ1-2; no clear D. Trimming removed 4 bases at V and 2 bases at J, with 9 bases between. The CDR3 contains 13 residues. The germline V gene encodes CDR1 SGHRS and CDR2 YFSETQ. The CDR3 reads CASSEGGNYGYTF. The CDR3 bases are TGCGCCAGCAGCGAAGGCGGCAACTATGGCTACACCTTC. Combining the CDR3 with reference TRBV5-1 and TRBJ1-2 gives the whole variable domain KAGVTQTPRYLIKTRGQQVTLSCSPISGHRSVSWYQQTPGQGLQFLFEYFSETQRNKGNFPGRFSGRQFSNSRSEMNVSTLELGDSALYLCASSEGGNYGYTFGSGTRLTVV.

This chain links TRBV25-1 with TRBJ2-5; 8 nucleotides agree with TRBD2. The J call may be mistaken, given a closer DNA end match to TRBJ2-7. There are 15 residues in the CDR3. Germline V gives CDR1 MGHDK, CDR2 SYGVNS. The CDR3 sequence is CASSEYRGGWDEQYF. CDR3 DNA: TGTGCCAGCAGTGAATATCGGGGGGGATGGGACGAGCAGTACTTC.

The chain is built from TRBV21-1 and TRBJ2-5; the D call in the table, TRBD2, was not verified against the DNA. TRBV21-1 is noted as a pseudogene. There are 15 residues in the CDR3. DNA of the CDR3: TGTGCCAGCAGCAAAGAGGAGATTCCCCAAGAGACCCAGTACTTC. Amino acid sequence: CASSKEEIPQETQYF.

The chain links TRBV4-1 to TRBJ2-1; the match to TRBD2 covers 9 bases. This CDR3 is built from 17 residues. The ends lost 1 base at V and 2 bases at J; junction bases unmatched: 6. Germline lookup yields CDR1 MGHRA and CDR2 YSYEKL. The CDR3 loop is CASSQVLSGGPYNEQFF. The CDR3 nucleotides are TGCGCCAGCAGCCAAGTCTTAAGCGGGGGGCCCTACAATGAGCAGTTCTTC.

V gene TRBV14 combines with J gene TRBJ1-1; D unresolved. The germline V gene encodes CDR1 SGHDN and CDR2 FVKESK. The germline V and J ends were trimmed by 0 bases and 1 base, with 9 bases remaining between them. CDR3 size: 15 residues. This chain's CDR3 is CASSQDPNTNTEAFF. The CDR3, as DNA: TGTGCCAGCAGCCAAGATCCCAACACGAACACTGAAGCTTTCTTT.

In DNA, the CDR3 is TGCGCCAGCAGTGAGTCTGTAACAGGGAAAGGAAACACCATATATTTT. This encodes CASSESVTGKGNTIYF. The J gene is TRBJ1-3, the V gene TRBV10-1; the D gene is possibly TRBD1 (6 bases). Trimming shortened V by 0 bases and J by 4 bases, and 13 bases separated the two germline ends. CDR1 WNHNN and CDR2 SYGVQD come from the germline V gene (reference sequence). The CDR3 runs to 16 residues.

This clone has only a few counts. The DNA is left out, because the CDR3 cannot be placed on it with certainty; the CDR3 is given as TCRdb lists it. The rearrangement joins TRBV21-1 to TRBJ2-7; TRBD1 is the table's D call, not checked against the DNA. TRBV21-1 is described as a pseudogene. The CDR3 is 15 amino acids long, termini counted. The CDR3: CASSKVAGGSYEQYV.

The chain employs TRBV28 and TRBJ1-6, with TRBD1 matching 7 bases. CDR3 size: 14 residues. Germline CDR1 MDHEN, CDR2 SYDVKM. Trimming took 8 bases from V and 9 from J; bases not matched to a gene: 10. The CDR3 nucleotides are TGTGCCAGCGTCCGACAGGGAATGGGTTCACCCCTCCACTTT. Translating gives CASVRQGMGSPLHF.

V usage is TRBV2 and J usage is TRBJ2-5, with a tentative D call TRBD1 (5 bases). CDR3 length: 14 residues. CDR1 and CDR2 from the germline V gene are SNHLY and FYNNEI. V was trimmed by 5 bases and J by 2 bases, leaving 12 bases between them. In DNA form, the CDR3 reads TGTGCCAGCAGTAGGGGCAGATCACAAGAGACCCAGTACTTC. Residues: CASSRGRSQETQYF.

The chain is built from TRBV5-1 and TRBJ1-5; TRBD1 is a possible D gene (5 bases). CDR1 is SGHRS, CDR2 YFSETQ, per germline. V was pared by 4 bases and J by 0 bases, with 8 bases between. The CDR3 loop spans 14 amino acids. The chain's CDR3 is CASSLGGSNQPQHF. The CDR3 coding sequence is TGCGCCAGCAGCCTCGGGGGTAGCAATCAGCCCCAGCATTTT.

CDR3 in DNA: TGTGCCAGCAGCGGCTCGGACGGGACAATGTCCCTCTACACCTTC. Translating gives CASSGSDGTMSLYTF. The chain links TRBV9 to TRBJ1-2; a weak D match, TRBD1 (6 bases). V dropped 3 bases and J dropped 10 bases, with 22 bases sitting between them. This CDR3 comprises 15 residues. The germline gives CDR1 SGDLS, CDR2 YYNGEE.

The rearrangement joins TRBV7-9 to TRBJ1-1, with TRBD1 matching 7 bases. Germline V gene data show CDR1 as SEHNR and CDR2 as FQNEAQ (reference sequence). Unmatched junction bases numbered 3, after V lost 8 bases and J lost 0 bases. The CDR3 is 13 residues long. CDR3 DNA sequence: TGTGCCAGCCGCAGGGGGATGAACACTGAAGCTTTCTTT. Translation gives CASRRGMNTEAFF. Complete variable domain (other parts from reference TRBV7-9 and TRBJ1-1): DTGVSQNPRHKITKRGQNVTFRCDPISEHNRLYWYRQTLGQGPEFLTYFQNEAQLEKSRLLSDRFSAERPKGSFSTLEIQRTEQGDSAMYLCASRRGMNTEAFFGQGTRLTVV.

The V and J genes are TRBV5-6 and TRBJ2-1; perhaps TRBD1 as D (6 bases). Trimming left V 2 bases short and J 2 bases short, with 11 bases between. The germline gives CDR1 SGHDT, CDR2 YYEEEE. The CDR3 consists of 15 residues. CDR3: CASSFRDRTYNEQFF. CDR3 bases: TGTGCCAGCAGCTTTCGAGACAGGACCTACAATGAGCAGTTCTTC.

This clone was observed a handful of times. The chain couples TRBV14 to TRBJ1-2; 8 nucleotides line up with TRBD1. CDR1 is SGHDN and CDR2 is FVKESK in the germline V gene. V was pared by 2 bases and J by 4 bases, with 6 bases of the junction left unmatched. The CDR3 extends over 15 amino acids. The CDR3 loop reads CASSQFLGQGYGYTF. In nucleotides, the CDR3 is TGTGCCAGCAGCCAATTTCTCGGACAGGGCTATGGCTACACCTTC.

The chain recombines TRBV25-1 with TRBJ2-3; TRBD1 matches at 9 bases. Looked up from germline, CDR1 is MGHDK and CDR2 is SYGVNS. V was clipped by 10 bases and J by 1 base; unmatched bases: 3. This CDR3 comprises 13 residues. The CDR3 region is CATRTGGTDTQYF. The CDR3 region has the DNA TGTGCCACCCGGACAGGGGGCACAGATACGCAGTATTTT.